The present T cell receptor beta chain was sequenced within a study of blood T cell repertoires in COVID-19. The protocol was immunoSEQ multiplex PCR, while the TCRdb copy is restricted to in-frame clones and leaves out a portion. The top ten clones hold around 0.92% of a sample with 350,000 or so clones, 85% to 90% of them seen once. The source material was PBMCs or T cells enriched from blood (not recorded which). The TCR was taken from a woman aged 25 to 39 who had been exposed to COVID-19.

Written as DNA, the CDR3 is TGCGCCAGCAGCCTCCTTTTTAGGACTAGCGGACCTGGGAATGAGCAGTTCTTC. This gives the protein CASSLLFRTSGPGNEQFF. V gene TRBV5-1 combines with J gene TRBJ2-1; 10 bases match TRBD2. V lost 4 bases, J lost 7 bases, and 17 bases stayed unmatched. This CDR3 has 18 amino acids. From germline, CDR1 is SGHRS and CDR2 YFSETQ.